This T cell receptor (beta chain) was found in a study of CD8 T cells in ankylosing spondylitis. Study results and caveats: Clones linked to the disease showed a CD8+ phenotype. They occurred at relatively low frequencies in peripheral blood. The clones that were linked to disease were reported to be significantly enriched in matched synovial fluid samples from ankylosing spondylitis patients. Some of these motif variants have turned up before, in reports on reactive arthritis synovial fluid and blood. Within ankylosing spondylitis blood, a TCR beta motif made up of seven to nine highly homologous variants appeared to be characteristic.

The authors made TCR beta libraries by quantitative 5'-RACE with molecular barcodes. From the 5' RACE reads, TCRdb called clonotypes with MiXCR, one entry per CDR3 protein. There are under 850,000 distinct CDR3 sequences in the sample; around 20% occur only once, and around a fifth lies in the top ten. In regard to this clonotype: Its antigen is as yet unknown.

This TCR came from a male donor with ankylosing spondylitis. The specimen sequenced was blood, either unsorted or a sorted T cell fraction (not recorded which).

The CDR3 bases are TGTGCCAGCCGGTATGGGGGTGGTGGAAACACCATATATTTT. Translating gives CASRYGGGGNTIYF. V gene TRBV28 combines with J gene TRBJ1-3; tentatively, D is TRBD1 (5 bases). This CDR3 has 14 residues. V dropped 8 bases and J dropped 3 bases, with 14 bases sitting between them. In germline, CDR1 is MDHEN, CDR2 SYDVKM.